The present T cell receptor (beta chain) was sequenced within a study of CD8 T cells in Susac syndrome. RNA, at about 0.45 to 1 ug, was reverse transcribed with random hexamers. An immunoSEQ multiplex PCR amplified TCR beta CDR3 over 54 Vbeta and 13 Jbeta. From the immunoSEQ multiplex PCR reads, TCRdb called clonotypes with MiXCR, one entry per CDR3 protein. The sample carries over 150,000 distinct CDR3 sequences, roughly 94% recorded once. V was trimmed by 0 bases and J by 2 bases, leaving 10 bases between them. The CDR3 has 16 residues. Germline V gene lookup returns CDR1 LGHNA and CDR2 YSLEER. This clonotype came up once.

The sequenced sample consisted of CD4+ T cells from PBMCs. The V gene is TRBV4-3, the J gene TRBJ2-2, with D perhaps being TRBD1 or TRBD2 (5 bases each). This TCR was recovered from a human donor with Susac syndrome. Written as DNA, the CDR3 is TGCGCCAGCAGCCAAGATTGGGGACCAAACACCGGGGAGCTGTTTTTT. Translation gives CASSQDWGPNTGELFF.